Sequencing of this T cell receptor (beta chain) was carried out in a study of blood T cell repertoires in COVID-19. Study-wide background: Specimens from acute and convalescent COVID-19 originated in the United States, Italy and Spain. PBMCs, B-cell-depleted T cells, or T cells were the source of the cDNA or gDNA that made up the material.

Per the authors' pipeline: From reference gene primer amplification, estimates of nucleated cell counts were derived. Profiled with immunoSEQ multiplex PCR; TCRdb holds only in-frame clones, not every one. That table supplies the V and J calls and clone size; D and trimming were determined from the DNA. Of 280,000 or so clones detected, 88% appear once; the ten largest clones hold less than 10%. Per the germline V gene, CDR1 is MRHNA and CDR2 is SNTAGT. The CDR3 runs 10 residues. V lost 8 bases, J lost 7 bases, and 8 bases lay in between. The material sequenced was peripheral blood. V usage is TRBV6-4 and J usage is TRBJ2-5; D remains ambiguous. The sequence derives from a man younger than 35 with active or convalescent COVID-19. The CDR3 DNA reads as TGTGCCAGCCACTACTGGACCCAGTACTTC. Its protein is CASHYWTQYF.